This passage covers 28 T cell receptor beta chains from one sample sequenced in a study of T-cell reconstitution after alpha-beta-depleted transplantation in children. Unique molecular identifiers were incorporated when the TCRbeta library was constructed. TCRdb processed the PCR reads anew with MiXCR; each CDR3 protein has one entry. The table has about 250,000 distinct CDR3 sequences, about 24% seen once; the top ten hold about 5%. This specimen consisted of PBMCs, mostly from graft donor cells, obtained 360 days after TCRalphabeta/CD19-depleted stem cell transplant. The source is a female patient younger than 10 who had a stem cell transplant for congenital amegakaryocytic thrombocytopenia, so the T cells may come from the graft donor.

A few counts support this clonotype. The chain uses TRBV28 and TRBJ1-5, with 7 positions matching TRBD1. V was pared by 7 bases and J by 2 bases, with 8 bases of the junction left unmatched. CDR3 length: 15 residues. The germline CDR1 and CDR2 sequences are MDHEN and SYDVKM. The CDR3 sequence: CASTPGQAGNQPQHF. The CDR3 coding sequence is TGTGCCAGCACCCCCGGACAGGCCGGCAATCAGCCCCAGCATTTT.

The chain employs TRBV20-1 and TRBJ2-7; 9 bases agree with TRBD1. V gave up 6 bases and J gave up 5 bases; unmatched junction bases: 17. From germline, CDR1 is DFQATT and CDR2 SNEGSKA (reference sequence). The CDR3 length is 16 residues. The CDR3 spells CSANPLGTGREDEQYF. CDR3 in DNA: TGCAGTGCCAACCCTCTTGGGACAGGGAGGGAGGACGAGCAGTACTTC.

This chain joins TRBV11-2 and TRBJ1-2; TRBD1 matches 9 bases. Germline V gene sequence: CDR1 SGHAT, CDR2 FQNNGV. Trimming took 4 bases from V and 4 from J; bases not matched to a gene: 4. The CDR3 spans 14 residues. The CDR3 protein is CASSYWTGAYGYTF. The CDR3, as DNA: TGTGCCAGCAGCTACTGGACAGGGGCCTATGGCTACACCTTC.

This chain links TRBV7-9 with TRBJ2-7, with D possibly TRBD1 on 6 matching bases. The CDR3 spans 16 residues. In germline, CDR1 is SEHNR, CDR2 FQNEAQ (reference sequence). Trimming pared 4 bases from V and 3 bases from J, leaving 19 bases between. The CDR3 coding sequence is TGTGCCAGCAGCTCCATTACAGGGTCTCACTTCTACGAGCAGTACTTC. Translating gives CASSSITGSHFYEQYF.

This clonotype was counted only a few times. The V gene is TRBV11-1, the J gene TRBJ2-7; D might be TRBD2 (6 bases). The germline V gene has CDR1 SGHAT and CDR2 FQDESV (reference sequence). The CDR3 is 15 amino acids. V was pared by 2 bases and J by 6 bases, with 17 bases between. The chain's CDR3 is CASSLSLRGKVEQYF. The CDR3 coding sequence is TGTGCCAGCAGCTTATCATTGCGGGGTAAGGTCGAGCAGTACTTC.

This clonotype appeared a few times. The chain carries TRBV29-1 and TRBJ2-2; unclear D gene. Germline CDR1 reads SQVTM; CDR2 reads ANQGSEA. V dropped 4 bases and J dropped 3 bases, with 6 bases sitting between them. CDR3 length: 12 amino acids. The CDR3 DNA is TGCAGCGTTGTCAAGGACACCGGGGAGCTGTTTTTT. This codes for CSVVKDTGELFF.

This clonotype was seen just once. This chain links TRBV3-1 with TRBJ2-7; D is undetermined. This CDR3 has 14 residues. Trimming removed 1 base at V and 2 bases at J, with 9 bases between. The germline gives CDR1 LGHDT, CDR2 YNNKEL (reference sequence). The CDR3 sequence: CASSQAGRTYEQYF. As DNA, the CDR3 is TGTGCCAGCAGCCAAGCGGGCCGTACCTACGAGCAGTACTTC.

This clonotype was picked up a small number of times. The chain links TRBV18 to TRBJ2-7, with 8 positions matching TRBD1. Germline lookup yields CDR1 KGHSH and CDR2 LQKENI. The J segment lost 2 bases and the V segment lost 2 bases, leaving 8 bases of the junction unmatched. The CDR3 totals 16 residues. CDR3 bases: TGTGCCAGCTCACCAACTGTCAGACAGGGGCCCTACGAGCAGTACTTC. It is translated as CASSPTVRQGPYEQYF.

This chain connects TRBV20-1 to TRBJ2-1; D might be TRBD2 (5 bases). The CDR3 is 15 amino acids. V was trimmed by 0 bases and J by 7 bases, leaving 16 bases between them. The germline CDR1 and CDR2 sequences are DFQATT and SNEGSKA (reference sequence). The CDR3 here is CSARESALRGNEQFF. The CDR3 DNA sequence: TGCAGTGCTAGAGAAAGCGCCTTGAGAGGGAATGAGCAGTTCTTC.

The chain joins TRBV10-3 to TRBJ2-7; D possibly corresponds to TRBD1 (6 bases). The ends were cut back, 2 bases at V and 1 base at J, with 12 bases in the middle. The CDR3 is 15 residues long. CDR1 and CDR2 from the germline V gene are ENHRY and SYGVKD. CDR3 residues: CAISEPDSSSYEQYF. Written as DNA, the CDR3 is TGTGCCATCAGTGAGCCGGACAGTTCTTCCTACGAGCAGTACTTC.

This clonotype was seen just once. The conserved phenylalanine or tryptophan is not found at the CDR3 terminus, so this likely reflects a read error. The V call is TRBV29-1, the J call TRBJ2-7; a possible D gene is TRBD2 (6 bases). This CDR3 region has 13 residues. Germline-derived CDR1 and CDR2 are SQVTM and ANQGSEA. The ends were cut back, 7 bases at V and 2 bases at J, with 15 bases in the middle. The CDR3 region is CSAAGTETYEQYI. CDR3 in DNA: TGCAGCGCCGCCGGGACTGAGACCTACGAGCAGTACATC.

This clonotype has just a few counts. The chain links TRBV4-1 to TRBJ2-7; TRBD2 matches at 11 bases. Germline V gives CDR1 MGHRA, CDR2 YSYEKL. V shed 1 base, J shed 2 bases, and the junction held 7 bases outside the gene matches. The CDR3 consists of 17 residues. The DNA for the CDR3 is TGCGCCAGCAGCCAAGTGTTCGGGACTAGCGGAACCTACGAGCAGTACTTC. Its translation is CASSQVFGTSGTYEQYF.

Details on this clonotype: It may be a read error: a sequence one base away is much more abundant. V and J are TRBV7-3 and TRBJ2-7, with D perhaps TRBD1 (6 bases). Germline CDR1 is SGHTA and CDR2 is FQGTGA. The CDR3 contains 15 residues. Trimming left V 0 bases short and J 0 bases short, with 9 bases between. The CDR3 region is CASSLTGAVSYEQYF. The CDR3 region has the DNA TGTGCCAGCAGCTTAACGGGGGCAGTCTCCTACGAGCAGTACTTC. The whole variable domain, remainder taken from reference TRBV7-3 and TRBJ2-7, is GAGVSQTPSNKVTEKGKYVELRCDPISGHTALYWYRQSLGQGPEFLIYFQGTGAADDSGLPNDRFFAVRPEGSVSTLKIQRTERGDSAVYLCASSLTGAVSYEQYFGPGTRLTVT.

This chain joins TRBV6-1 and TRBJ2-3, with TRBD2 matching over 13 bases. V lost 6 bases, J lost 4 bases, and 10 bases stayed unmatched. Per germline, CDR1 MNHNS and CDR2 SASEGT. The CDR3 extends over 17 amino acids. The CDR3 DNA is TGTGCCAGCAGACGACTAGCGGGAGGTCTGGGCCCAGATACGCAGTATTTT. Translation: CASRRLAGGLGPDTQYF.

This clonotype has only a few counts. The chain carries TRBV5-1 and TRBJ1-1, with 7 bases identical to TRBD1. The CDR3 is made up of 15 amino acids. Germline trimming cut 1 base from V and 0 bases from J; bases unmatched to any gene: 3. Looked up from germline, CDR1 is SGHRS and CDR2 is YFSETQ. CDR3 amino acids: CASSLLTGVNTEAFF. DNA for the CDR3: TGCGCCAGCAGCTTGTTAACAGGGGTGAACACTGAAGCTTTCTTT.

The gene calls are TRBV27 and TRBJ2-3, with a possible D match to TRBD2 (6 bases). This CDR3 spans 14 amino acids. The germline V gene has CDR1 MNHEY and CDR2 SMNVEV (reference sequence). Trimming cost V 0 bases and J 7 bases, with 11 bases left between them. CDR3: CASSLSYRGNTQYF. In nucleotides, the CDR3 is TGTGCCAGCAGTTTATCGTATCGGGGGAATACGCAGTATTTT.

The chain has TRBV12-3 or TRBV12-4 and TRBJ2-7; unclear D gene. Trimming left V 3 bases short and J 3 bases short, with 9 bases between. CDR3 size: 13 residues. The CDR3 nucleotides are TGTGCCAGCAGTTTTATGGCCGGCTACGAGCAGTACTTC. It codes for CASSFMAGYEQYF.

This chain joins TRBV12-3 or TRBV12-4 and TRBJ1-1, with D possibly TRBD1 on 5 matching bases. Trimming pared 4 bases from V and 4 bases from J, leaving 10 bases between. The CDR3 is made up of 13 amino acids. The CDR3 protein is CASSWGTITEAFF. Written as DNA, the CDR3 is TGTGCCAGCAGTTGGGGGACTATCACTGAAGCTTTCTTT.

A few counts support this clonotype. This rearrangement joins TRBV7-9 to TRBJ2-7; the D gene is possibly TRBD2 (6 bases). V was shortened by 6 bases and J by 2 bases, with 14 bases between the two germline ends. Germline V gene lookup returns CDR1 SEHNR and CDR2 FQNEAQ (reference sequence). The CDR3 has 14 residues. The CDR3 DNA is TGTGCCAGCAGGCCAACAGGACTAACCTACGAGCAGTACTTC. This translates into CASRPTGLTYEQYF.

Many counts were recorded for this clonotype. The chain employs TRBV10-3 and TRBJ2-1; 7 bases match TRBD2. From germline, CDR1 is ENHRY and CDR2 SYGVKD. J was trimmed by 6 bases and V by 7 bases; bases with no gene match: 15. This CDR3 has 16 amino acids. The CDR3 coding sequence is TGTGCCATCATTGCCGGGGCGGGAGTAGAGGGCAATGAGCAGTTCTTC. Protein sequence: CAIIAGAGVEGNEQFF.

This chain connects TRBV4-1 to TRBJ2-7; 7 bases are shared with TRBD1. The V segment lost 1 base and the J segment 4 bases; nucleotides outside the gene matches: 10. Germline CDR1 MGHRA, CDR2 YSYEKL. The CDR3 contains 16 residues. The CDR3 spells CASSQVYEGATYEQYF. DNA of the CDR3: TGCGCCAGCAGCCAAGTCTACGAGGGGGCTACGTACGAGCAGTACTTC.

The J gene is TRBJ2-1, the V gene TRBV12-3 or TRBV12-4, with D perhaps matching TRBD2 (5 bases). This CDR3 has 17 residues. V shed 3 bases and J shed 7 bases, with 22 bases lying between them. The CDR3 here is CASSFFVGASFINEQFF. The CDR3 DNA follows: TGTGCCAGCAGTTTTTTTGTGGGAGCGAGTTTTATTAATGAGCAGTTCTTC.

The CDR3 protein is CASHLGRRTTDTQYF. CDR3 bases: TGTGCCAGCCATTTGGGCAGACGTACCACAGATACGCAGTATTTT. The chain carries TRBV12-3 or TRBV12-4 and TRBJ2-3, with unresolved D. V lost 8 bases and J lost 2, with 17 bases in between. The CDR3 covers 15 residues.

The chain employs TRBV20-1 and TRBJ2-1; 7 positions agree with TRBD2. The germline V gene has CDR1 DFQATT and CDR2 SNEGSKA (reference sequence). The trim removed 5 bases at V and 12 bases at J, leaving 10 bases unmatched. CDR3 length: 12 amino acids. In DNA, the CDR3 is TGCAGTGCTCAGCGGGGCAGCGTTGGGCAGTTCTTC. It yields the protein CSAQRGSVGQFF.

The chain recombines TRBV5-1 with TRBJ2-6, with TRBD1 as a possible D gene (5 bases). The length of the CDR3 is 15 residues. Looked up from germline, CDR1 is SGHRS and CDR2 is YFSETQ. Trimming left V 7 bases short and J 0 bases short, with 11 bases between. The chain's CDR3 is CASGVDSSGANVLTF. CDR3 in DNA: TGCGCCAGCGGCGTCGACAGCTCTGGGGCCAACGTCCTGACTTTC.

The chain employs TRBV4-3 and TRBJ2-2, with D possibly TRBD1 on 5 matching bases. The V and J ends lost 0 bases and 8 bases respectively, with 16 bases between them. CDR3 length equals 16 residues. The germline V gene encodes CDR1 LGHNA and CDR2 YSLEER. In nucleotides, the CDR3 is TGCGCCAGCAGCCAAGATAGTAACAGGCCAGAAGGGGAGCTGTTTTTT. Amino acid sequence: CASSQDSNRPEGELFF.

This clonotype showed up many times. The chain has TRBV18 and TRBJ1-2; TRBD1 agrees at 7 bases. The CDR3 covers 13 residues. Trimming removed 3 bases from V and 4 bases from J; junction bases left unmatched: 2. Germline loops: CDR1 KGHSH, CDR2 LQKENI. CDR3 in amino acids: CASSPGQTYGYTF. The CDR3, as DNA: TGTGCCAGCTCACCGGGACAGACCTATGGCTACACCTTC.

The CDR3, as DNA: TGTGCCAGCAGTTCAGGGGGCGCCAGCTATGGCTACACCTTC. This codes for CASSSGGASYGYTF. The rearrangement joins TRBV6-2 or TRBV6-3 to TRBJ1-2; 8 bases match TRBD1. Germline CDR1 is MNHEY and CDR2 is SVGEGT. The CDR3 spans 14 residues. The V and J ends lost 4 bases and 4 bases, in that order; junction bases with no gene match: 5.